This section outlines one T cell receptor beta chain sequence together with its context. The record originates from a study of T cell changes during pregnancy in multiple sclerosis. Measured with immunoSEQ multiplex PCR; TCRdb has only the in-frame clones, and not every one. The profile covers 50,000 to 60,000 clones, with 89% appearing a single time and under 2% taken by the ten largest. Unmatched junction bases numbered 10, after V lost 1 base and J lost 2 bases. In germline, CDR1 is MNHEY, CDR2 SMNVEV (reference sequence). This CDR3 has 17 amino acids. The sample was peripheral blood, taken after pregnancy. This sequence originates from a female donor with multiple sclerosis, enrolled in a pregnancy study. This chain links TRBV27 with TRBJ2-7; 8 bases map to TRBD1. The DNA of the CDR3 is TGTGCCAGCAGTTTATGGGGCAGGGGGCTGGTAGCCTACGAGCAGTACTTC. Amino acids: CASSLWGRGLVAYEQYF.